This record looks at one TCR beta chain sequence and its context. Its target antigen remains unknown. Per-base qualities were not stored, and no clone one base away is much larger. All patients had node-negative disease on CT and PET/CT, and none had a history of other malignancies or prior chemotherapy or radiotherapy. At each of two time points, around 6 milliliters of peripheral venous blood were collected into EDTA tubes. Ficoll-Paque Plus density-gradient centrifugation was used to isolate PBMCs. Samples were stored at -80°C immediately after collection until analysis. This sample stems from a study of prognosis after radiotherapy for stage I lung cancer listed by TCRdb under 2021. For the study in its entirety: Between early 2018 and early 2019, some 18 stage I NSCLC patients were enrolled in Nanjing, China. Of the enrolled patients, about 15 had newly diagnosed primary stage I lung tumors, while roughly 5 had oligometastatic NSCLC following surgical resection of the primary tumor. The study profiled peripheral blood TCR beta repertoires from stage I NSCLC patients before and after stereotactic body radiotherapy and related them to distant failure. The cohort comprised 10 to 15 men and a handful of women with a median age of around 74 years, ranging from roughly 50 to 84 years. Using image-guided IMRT or VMAT, SBRT was delivered in 3 to 5 fractions at a biologically effective dose of at least 100 Gy. In every patient, SBRT was given without any concurrent therapy. All patients were considered medically inoperable, owing to comorbidities in about a dozen and refusal of surgery in several. After SBRT, distant metastases developed in about 20% of the 19 patients at a median of 7 months, while the remaining 15 patients had no significant progression. The study took one blood sample before SBRT and one after SBRT from each of 20 or so patients and sequenced all 38 samples. On tumor histology, eleven to twelve patients had adenocarcinoma and six or seven had squamous cell carcinoma. The full study reports these points: The study was limited by the small cohort and short follow-up, and independent validation of the study findings is required. All reported P values were unadjusted for multiple comparisons. Post-SBRT Shannon entropy and its change from baseline were lower in patients who developed distant metastases; baseline Shannon entropy was not associated with metastases. TRBV and TRBJ usage frequencies reportedly varied with metastasis status, involving two V genes at baseline and nine V and two J genes after SBRT. After SBRT, the count of unique TCR clones dropped from a median of around 10,000 beforehand to approximately 7,100 afterward (Wilcoxon paired P=0.011). Tumor specificity of expanded TCR clones was not determined.

Two rounds of multiplex PCR were performed to amplify the TCR beta CDR3 region from genomic DNA. The first PCR round used primers specific to each TRBV and TRBJ gene, with sequences filed in Chinese patent CN105087789A. Universal primers were used in the second PCR round. The Roche High Pure PCR Template Preparation Kit was used to extract genomic DNA from frozen PBMCs. Paired-end sequencing with 151 bp reads was performed on the libraries using an Illumina HiSeq 3000. The authors processed their data as follows. CutAdapt was used to remove raw reads lacking the multiplex PCR primer sequences. Using PEAR, the high-quality paired reads were merged into contigs. By aligning each contig to reference sequences, MiXCR assigned the TRB V, D and J gene segments to that contig. To remove sequencing errors, CDR3 sequences were clustered according to base quality and sequence similarity. Diversity was measured as Shannon entropy normalized by the natural log of productive TCR sequence number. Clonality was computed as one minus the ratio of Shannon entropy to the natural log of the number of unique clonotypes. Using the Youden index from ROC curves, the researchers picked the repertoire-metric cut-offs for progression-free survival, and all analyses were carried out in R 3.5.3. The raw public reads went through TCRdb reprocessing: fastp at Q25, MiXCR clone calling, in-frame beta chains kept. Merged by CDR3 protein, the rows form single entries marked with the most common genes and DNA. These V and J calls rely on TCRdb rather than the paper's analysis. This sample has about 22,000 distinct CDR3 sequences in its table, and around 40% of those were observed once. The ten biggest clones cover 30% to 40% of the sample.

Reading the germline V gene gives CDR1 SGHRS and CDR2 YFSETQ. The CDR3 numbers 14 residues from cysteine through phenylalanine. Left in the record is the CDR3 DNA by itself, 42 bases read in frame from the first base. Here V drops 4 bases and J drops 7 bases, and the junction holds 5 bases not matched to any gene. Sequenced here: PBMCs, sampled before or after stereotactic body radiation therapy (not recorded which). The sequence joins TRBV5-1 to TRBJ1-4; 9 central nucleotides agree with TRBD1. This sequence originates from a donor aged 50 or older with non-small cell lung cancer. The CDR3 loop reads CASSLGTGIEKLFF. The nucleotide sequence reads TGCGCCAGCAGCCTCGGGACAGGGATTGAAAAACTGTTTTTT.